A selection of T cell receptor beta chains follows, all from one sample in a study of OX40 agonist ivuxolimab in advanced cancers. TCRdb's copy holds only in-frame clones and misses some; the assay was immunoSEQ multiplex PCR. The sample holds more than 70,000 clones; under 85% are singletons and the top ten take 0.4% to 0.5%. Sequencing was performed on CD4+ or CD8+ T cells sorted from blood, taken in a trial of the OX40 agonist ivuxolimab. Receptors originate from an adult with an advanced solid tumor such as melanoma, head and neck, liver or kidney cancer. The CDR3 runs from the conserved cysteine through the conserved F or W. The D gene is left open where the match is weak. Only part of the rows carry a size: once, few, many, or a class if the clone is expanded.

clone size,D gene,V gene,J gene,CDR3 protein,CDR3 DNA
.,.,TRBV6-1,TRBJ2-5,CASSGRYGAQETQYF,TGTGCCAGCAGCGGCAGATACGGAGCGCAAGAGACCCAGTACTTC
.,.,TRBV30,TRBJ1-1,CAWSSRGEAFF,TGTGCCTGGAGTAGTAGGGGTGAAGCTTTCTTT
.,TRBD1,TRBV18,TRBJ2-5,CASSPPNRMTGGQETQYF,TGTGCCAGCTCACCACCGAACCGGATGACAGGGGGACAAGAGACCCAGTACTTC
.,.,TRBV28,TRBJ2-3,CASSPAGTSTDTQYF,TGTGCCAGCAGTCCCGCCGGGACTAGCACAGATACGCAGTATTTT
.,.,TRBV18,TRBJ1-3,CASFKEVSGNTIYF,TGTGCCAGCTTTAAAGAGGTTTCTGGAAACACCATATATTTT
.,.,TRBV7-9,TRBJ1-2,CASSPGQAFGYTF,TGTGCCAGCAGCCCCGGACAAGCGTTTGGCTACACCTTC
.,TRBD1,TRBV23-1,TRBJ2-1,CASSQSGTGWCTEQFF,TGCGCCAGCAGTCAATCCGGGACAGGGTGGTGCACTGAGCAGTTCTTC
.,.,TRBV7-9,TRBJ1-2,CASSPNAPGAHGYTF,TGTGCCAGCAGCCCCAACGCCCCAGGGGCCCATGGCTACACCTTC
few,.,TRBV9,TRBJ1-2,CASSVAGDRGDYGYTF,TGTGCCAGCAGCGTAGCCGGGGACCGGGGGGACTATGGCTACACCTTC
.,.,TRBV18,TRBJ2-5,CASSPSQETQYF,TGTGCCAGCTCACCCAGCCAAGAGACCCAGTACTTC
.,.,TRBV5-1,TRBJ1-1,CASSGGFGTEAFF,TGCGCCAGCAGCGGGGGATTCGGCACTGAAGCTTTCTTT